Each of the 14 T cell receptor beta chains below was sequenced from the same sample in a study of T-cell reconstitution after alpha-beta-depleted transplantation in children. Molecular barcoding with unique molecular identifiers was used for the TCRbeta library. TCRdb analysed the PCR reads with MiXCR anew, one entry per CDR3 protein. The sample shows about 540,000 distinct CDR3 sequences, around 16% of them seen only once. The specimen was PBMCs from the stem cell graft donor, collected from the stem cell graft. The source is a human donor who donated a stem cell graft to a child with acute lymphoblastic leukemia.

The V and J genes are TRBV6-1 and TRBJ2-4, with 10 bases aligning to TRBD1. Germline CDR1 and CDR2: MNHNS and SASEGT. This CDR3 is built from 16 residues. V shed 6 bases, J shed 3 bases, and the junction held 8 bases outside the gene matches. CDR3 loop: CASSRRQGAVKNIQYF. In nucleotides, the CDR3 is TGTGCCAGCAGCCGCAGACAGGGGGCTGTCAAAAACATTCAGTACTTC.

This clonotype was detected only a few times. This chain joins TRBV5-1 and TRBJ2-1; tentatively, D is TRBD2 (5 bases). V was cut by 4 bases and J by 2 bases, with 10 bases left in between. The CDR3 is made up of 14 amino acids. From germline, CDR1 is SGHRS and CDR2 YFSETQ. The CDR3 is CASSTGITYNEQFF. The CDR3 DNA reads TGCGCCAGCAGCACCGGGATAACCTACAATGAGCAGTTCTTC. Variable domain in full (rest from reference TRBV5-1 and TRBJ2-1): KAGVTQTPRYLIKTRGQQVTLSCSPISGHRSVSWYQQTPGQGLQFLFEYFSETQRNKGNFPGRFSGRQFSNSRSEMNVSTLELGDSALYLCASSTGITYNEQFFGPGTRLTVL.

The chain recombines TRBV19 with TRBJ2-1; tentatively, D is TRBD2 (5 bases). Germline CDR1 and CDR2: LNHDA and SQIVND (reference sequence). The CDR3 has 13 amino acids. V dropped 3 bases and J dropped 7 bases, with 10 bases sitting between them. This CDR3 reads CASSILGANEQFF. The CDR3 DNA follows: TGTGCCAGTAGTATTTTGGGAGCAAATGAGCAGTTCTTC. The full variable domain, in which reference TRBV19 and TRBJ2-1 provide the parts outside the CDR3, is DGGITQSPKYLFRKEGQNVTLSCEQNLNHDAMYWYRQDPGQGLRLIYYSQIVNDFQKGDIAEGYSVSREKKESFPLTVTSAQKNPTAFYLCASSILGANEQFFGPGTRLTVL.

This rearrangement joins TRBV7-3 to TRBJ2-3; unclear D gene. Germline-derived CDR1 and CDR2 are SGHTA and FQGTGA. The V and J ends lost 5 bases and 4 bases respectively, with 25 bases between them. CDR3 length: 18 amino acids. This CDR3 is CASSRIHVTVSYADTQYF. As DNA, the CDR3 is TGTGCCAGCAGCCGGATCCACGTCACAGTTTCGTACGCAGATACGCAGTATTTT.

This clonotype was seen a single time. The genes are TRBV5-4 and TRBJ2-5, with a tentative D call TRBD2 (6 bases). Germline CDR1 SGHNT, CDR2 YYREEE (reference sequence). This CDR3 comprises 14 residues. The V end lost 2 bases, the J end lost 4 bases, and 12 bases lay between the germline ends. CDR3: CASSFGGASETQYF. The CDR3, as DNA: TGTGCCAGCAGCTTCGGGGGAGCCTCAGAGACCCAGTACTTC.

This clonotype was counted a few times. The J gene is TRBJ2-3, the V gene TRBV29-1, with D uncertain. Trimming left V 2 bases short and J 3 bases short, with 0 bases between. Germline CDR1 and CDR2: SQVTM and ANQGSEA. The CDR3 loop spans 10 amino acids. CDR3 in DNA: TGCAGCGTTGAAACAGATACGCAGTATTTT. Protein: CSVETDTQYF.

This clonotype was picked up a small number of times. The CDR3 loop reads CASSNRTVNTEAFF. The CDR3 nucleotides read TGCGCCAGCAGCAATCGGACGGTGAACACTGAAGCTTTCTTT. The chain employs TRBV5-1 and TRBJ1-1, with D unclear. Trimming took off 4 bases at V and 0 bases at J, with 10 bases between the two ends. The CDR3 runs to 14 residues. Per germline, CDR1 SGHRS and CDR2 YFSETQ.

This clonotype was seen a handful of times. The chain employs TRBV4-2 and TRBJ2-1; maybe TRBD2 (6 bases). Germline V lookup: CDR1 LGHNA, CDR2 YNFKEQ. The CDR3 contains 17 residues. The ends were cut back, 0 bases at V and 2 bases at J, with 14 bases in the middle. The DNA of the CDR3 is TGTGCCAGCAGCCAAGAAGGAACAGGAGGGACCTACAATGAGCAGTTCTTC. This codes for CASSQEGTGGTYNEQFF.

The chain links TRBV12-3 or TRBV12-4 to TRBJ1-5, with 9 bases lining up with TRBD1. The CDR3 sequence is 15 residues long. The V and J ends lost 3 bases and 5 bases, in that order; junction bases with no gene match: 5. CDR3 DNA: TGTGCCAGCAGTTTTGCGGGGACAGGGCATCAGCCCCAGCATTTT. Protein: CASSFAGTGHQPQHF.

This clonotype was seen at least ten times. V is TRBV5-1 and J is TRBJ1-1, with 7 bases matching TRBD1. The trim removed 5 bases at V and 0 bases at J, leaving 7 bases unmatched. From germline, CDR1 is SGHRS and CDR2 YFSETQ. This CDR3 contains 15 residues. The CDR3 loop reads CASRGLGGLNTEAFF. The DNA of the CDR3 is TGCGCCAGCAGGGGCTTAGGGGGCCTGAACACTGAAGCTTTCTTT.

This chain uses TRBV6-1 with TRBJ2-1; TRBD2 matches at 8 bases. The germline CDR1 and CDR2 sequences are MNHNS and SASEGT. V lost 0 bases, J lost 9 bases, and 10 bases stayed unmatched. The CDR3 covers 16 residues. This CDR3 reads CASSEAIRGRYGEQFF. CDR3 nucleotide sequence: TGTGCCAGCAGTGAAGCCATCCGCGGGAGGTATGGTGAGCAGTTCTTC.

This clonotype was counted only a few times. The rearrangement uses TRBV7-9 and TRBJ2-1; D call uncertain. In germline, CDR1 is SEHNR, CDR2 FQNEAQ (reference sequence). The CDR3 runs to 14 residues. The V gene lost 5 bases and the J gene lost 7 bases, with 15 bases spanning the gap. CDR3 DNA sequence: TGTGCCAGCAGCCACTACGATAGTGTAAATGAGCAGTTCTTC. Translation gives CASSHYDSVNEQFF. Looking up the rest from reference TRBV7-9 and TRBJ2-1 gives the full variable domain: DTGVSQNPRHKITKRGQNVTFRCDPISEHNRLYWYRQTLGQGPEFLTYFQNEAQLEKSRLLSDRFSAERPKGSFSTLEIQRTEQGDSAMYLCASSHYDSVNEQFFGPGTRLTVL.

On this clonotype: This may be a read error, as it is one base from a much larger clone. CDR3 residues: CASSVGTGAYDQYF. The CDR3 coding sequence is TGTGCCAGCAGCGTAGGGACAGGGGCCTACGACCAGTACTTC. The rearrangement joins TRBV9 to TRBJ2-7; 9 positions match TRBD1. The germline gives CDR1 SGDLS, CDR2 YYNGEE. This CDR3 has 14 residues.

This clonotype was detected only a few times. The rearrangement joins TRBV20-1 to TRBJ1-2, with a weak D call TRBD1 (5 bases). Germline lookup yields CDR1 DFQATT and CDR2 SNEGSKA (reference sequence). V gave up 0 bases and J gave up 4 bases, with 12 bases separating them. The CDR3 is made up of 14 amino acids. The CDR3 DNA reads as TGCAGTGCTAGAGATACCGGGACCGGCTATGGCTACACCTTC. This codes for CSARDTGTGYGYTF.